This record covers a single T cell receptor (beta chain). Antigen specificity is unknown. These data are taken from a study of CD8+ T cells in alopecia areata. Study-level background: Severity scoring for treated patients was based on the percentage of affected scalp area.

This CDR3 has 13 residues. The V gene's germline CDR1 is SEHNR and CDR2 FQNEAQ (reference sequence). V lost 7 bases to trimming and J lost 1 base, with 10 bases between them. The treatment is: oral pan-JAK inhibitor, 5-10 mg twice daily. RNA was isolated and reverse transcribed to cDNA, the sequencing template. Some clones are missing from TCRdb's copy, which holds only in-frame ones; the method was immunoSEQ multiplex PCR. The sample includes 150,000 to 200,000 clones, approximately 51% seen only once; the top ten take 10%. Study-wide results and caveats: Persistence in scalp and blood during tofacitinib was observed for many expanded lesional clones.

This receptor was identified in a human donor with alopecia areata. The material sequenced was CD8+ T cells sorted from blood, taken around week 54, from a patient treated with tofacitinib. This sequence joins TRBV7-9 and TRBJ1-2; a weak D match, TRBD1 (6 bases). In DNA, the CDR3 is TGTGCCAGCATGGGGGGCGTTAACTATGGCTACACCTTC. This translates into CASMGGVNYGYTF.